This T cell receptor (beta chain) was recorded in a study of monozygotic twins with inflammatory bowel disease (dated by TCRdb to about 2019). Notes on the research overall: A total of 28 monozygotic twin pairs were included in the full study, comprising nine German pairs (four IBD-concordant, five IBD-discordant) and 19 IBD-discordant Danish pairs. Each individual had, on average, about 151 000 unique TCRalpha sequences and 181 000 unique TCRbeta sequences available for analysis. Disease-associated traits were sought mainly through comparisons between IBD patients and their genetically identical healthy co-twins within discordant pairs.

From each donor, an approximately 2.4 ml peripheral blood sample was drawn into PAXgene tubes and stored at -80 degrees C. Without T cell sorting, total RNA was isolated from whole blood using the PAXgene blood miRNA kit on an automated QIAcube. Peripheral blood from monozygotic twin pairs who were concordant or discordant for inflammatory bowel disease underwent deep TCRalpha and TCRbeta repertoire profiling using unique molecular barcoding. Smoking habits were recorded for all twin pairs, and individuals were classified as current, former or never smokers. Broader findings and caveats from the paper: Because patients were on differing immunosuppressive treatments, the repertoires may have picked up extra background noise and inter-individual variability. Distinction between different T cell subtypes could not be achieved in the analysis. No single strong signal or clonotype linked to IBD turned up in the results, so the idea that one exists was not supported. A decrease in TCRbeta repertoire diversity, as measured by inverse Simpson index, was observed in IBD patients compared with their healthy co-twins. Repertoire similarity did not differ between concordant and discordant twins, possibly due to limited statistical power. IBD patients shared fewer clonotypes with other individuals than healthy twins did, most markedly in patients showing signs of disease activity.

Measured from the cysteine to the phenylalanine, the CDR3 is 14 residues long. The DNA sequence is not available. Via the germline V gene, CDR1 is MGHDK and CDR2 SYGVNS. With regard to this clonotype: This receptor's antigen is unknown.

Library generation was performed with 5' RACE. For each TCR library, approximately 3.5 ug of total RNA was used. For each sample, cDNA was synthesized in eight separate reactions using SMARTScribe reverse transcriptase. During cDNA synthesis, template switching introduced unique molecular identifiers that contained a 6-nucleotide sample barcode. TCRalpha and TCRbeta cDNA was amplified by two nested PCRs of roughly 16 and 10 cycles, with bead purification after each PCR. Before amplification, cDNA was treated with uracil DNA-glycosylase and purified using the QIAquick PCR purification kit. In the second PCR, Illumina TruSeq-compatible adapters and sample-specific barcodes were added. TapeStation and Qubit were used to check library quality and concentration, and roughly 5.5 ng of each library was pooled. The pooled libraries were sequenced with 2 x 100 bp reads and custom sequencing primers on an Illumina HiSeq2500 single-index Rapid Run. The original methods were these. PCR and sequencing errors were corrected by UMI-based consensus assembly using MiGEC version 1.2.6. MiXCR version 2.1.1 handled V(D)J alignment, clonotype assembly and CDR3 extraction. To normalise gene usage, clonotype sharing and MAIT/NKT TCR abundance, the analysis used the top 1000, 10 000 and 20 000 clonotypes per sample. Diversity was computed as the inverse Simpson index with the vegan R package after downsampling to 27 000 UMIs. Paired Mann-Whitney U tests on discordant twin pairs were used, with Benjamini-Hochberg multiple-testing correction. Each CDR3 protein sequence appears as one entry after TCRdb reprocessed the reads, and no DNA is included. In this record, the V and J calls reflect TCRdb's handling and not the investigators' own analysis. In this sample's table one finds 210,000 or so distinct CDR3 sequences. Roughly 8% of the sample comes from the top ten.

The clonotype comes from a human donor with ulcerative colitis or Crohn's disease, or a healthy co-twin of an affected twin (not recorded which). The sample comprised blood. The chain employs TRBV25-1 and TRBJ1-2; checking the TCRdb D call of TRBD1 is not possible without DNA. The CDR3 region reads CASSEIDRNHGYTF.